Given below is one T cell receptor beta chain in context. Antigen unknown. This entry comes from a study of CD8 T cells in ankylosing spondylitis. Quantitative molecular-barcoded 5'-RACE generated the TCR beta libraries. TCRdb called the 5' RACE reads again in MiXCR, with one record for every CDR3 protein. The sample holds about 260,000 distinct CDR3 sequences, 20% to 30% seen once. Study-wide findings and caveats: What appeared characteristic of ankylosing spondylitis blood was a TCR beta motif of fewer than ten highly homologous variants.

The CDR3 sequence is 15 residues long. Trimming took off 4 bases at V and 2 bases at J, with 15 bases between the two ends. Germline values: CDR1 DFQATT, CDR2 SNEGSKA (reference sequence). Sequencing was carried out using blood, either unsorted or a sorted T cell fraction (not recorded which). This clonotype originated in a male donor with ankylosing spondylitis or in good health (not recorded which). The chain combines TRBV20-1 with TRBJ2-1; a possible D gene is TRBD2 (5 bases). The CDR3 sequence: CSAKSGVVPYNEQFF. In DNA, the CDR3 is TGCAGTGCTAAGTCCGGGGTCGTCCCCTACAATGAGCAGTTCTTC.